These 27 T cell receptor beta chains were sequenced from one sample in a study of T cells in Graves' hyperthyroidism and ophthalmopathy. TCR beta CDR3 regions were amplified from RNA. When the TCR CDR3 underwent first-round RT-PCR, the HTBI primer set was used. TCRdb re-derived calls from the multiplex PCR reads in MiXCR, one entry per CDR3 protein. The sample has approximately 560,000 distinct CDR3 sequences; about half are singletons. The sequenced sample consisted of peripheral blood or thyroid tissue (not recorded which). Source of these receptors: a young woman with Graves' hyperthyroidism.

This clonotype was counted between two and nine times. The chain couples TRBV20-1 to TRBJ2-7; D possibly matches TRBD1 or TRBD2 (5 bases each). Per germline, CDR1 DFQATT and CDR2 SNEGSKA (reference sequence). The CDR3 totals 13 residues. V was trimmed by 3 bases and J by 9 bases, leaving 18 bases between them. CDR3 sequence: CSARDPGTFGQYF. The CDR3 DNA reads TGCAGTGCTAGGGATCCGGGGACCTTCGGGCAGTACTTC.

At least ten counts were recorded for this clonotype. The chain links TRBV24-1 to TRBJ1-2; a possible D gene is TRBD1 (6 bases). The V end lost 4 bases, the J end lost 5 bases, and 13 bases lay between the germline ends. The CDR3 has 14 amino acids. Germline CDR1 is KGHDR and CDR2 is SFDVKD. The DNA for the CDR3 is TGTGCCACCAGTGAGGGCAGGGGATTTTATGGCTACACCTTC. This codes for CATSEGRGFYGYTF.

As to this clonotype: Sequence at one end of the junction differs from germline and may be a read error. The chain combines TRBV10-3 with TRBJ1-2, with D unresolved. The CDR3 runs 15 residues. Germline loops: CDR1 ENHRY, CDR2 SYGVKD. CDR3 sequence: CASSEAGKSSYGYTF. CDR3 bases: TGTGCCAGCAGTGAAGCGGGGAAAAGTAGCTATGGCTACACCTTC.

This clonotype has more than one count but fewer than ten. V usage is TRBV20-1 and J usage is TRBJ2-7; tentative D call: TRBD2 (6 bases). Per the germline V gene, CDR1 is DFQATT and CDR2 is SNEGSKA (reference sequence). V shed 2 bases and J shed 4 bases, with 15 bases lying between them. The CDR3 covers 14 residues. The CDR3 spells CSARSDGGRYEQYF. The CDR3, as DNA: TGCAGTGCTAGATCCGACGGGGGTAGGTACGAGCAGTACTTC.

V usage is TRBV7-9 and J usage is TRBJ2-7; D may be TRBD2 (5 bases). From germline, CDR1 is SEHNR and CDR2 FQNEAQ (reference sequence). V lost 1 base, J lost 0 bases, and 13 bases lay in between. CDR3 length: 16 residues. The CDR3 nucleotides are TGTGCCAGCAGCTTAGAGGGAGACATTAGCTCCTACGAGCAGTACTTC. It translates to CASSLEGDISSYEQYF.

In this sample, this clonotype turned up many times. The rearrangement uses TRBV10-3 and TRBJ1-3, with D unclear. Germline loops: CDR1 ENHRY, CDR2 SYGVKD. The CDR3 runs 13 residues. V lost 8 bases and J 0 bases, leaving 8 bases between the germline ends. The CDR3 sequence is CAIGGNSGNTIYF. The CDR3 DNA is TGTGCCATCGGCGGGAACTCTGGAAACACCATATATTTT.

The CDR3 region has the DNA TGCAGTGCTAGAGGCAGGGGAGGGCTAGAGACCCAGTACTTC. This gives the protein CSARGRGGLETQYF. The chain is built from TRBV20-1 and TRBJ2-5; TRBD2 might be the D (7 bases). This CDR3 region has 14 residues. The V gene lost 1 base and the J gene lost 4 bases, with 13 bases spanning the gap. Germline V gene lookup returns CDR1 DFQATT and CDR2 SNEGSKA (reference sequence).

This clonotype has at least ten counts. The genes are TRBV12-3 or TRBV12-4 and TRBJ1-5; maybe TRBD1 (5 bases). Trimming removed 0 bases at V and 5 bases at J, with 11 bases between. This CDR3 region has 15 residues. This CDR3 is CASSLAGRVDQPQHF. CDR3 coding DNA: TGTGCCAGCAGTTTAGCCGGCAGGGTAGATCAGCCCCAGCATTTT.

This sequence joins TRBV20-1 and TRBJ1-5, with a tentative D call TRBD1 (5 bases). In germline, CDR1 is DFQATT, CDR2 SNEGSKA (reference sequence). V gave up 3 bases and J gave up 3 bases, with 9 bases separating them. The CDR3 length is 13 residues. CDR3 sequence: CSASSRVNQPQHF. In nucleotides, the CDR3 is TGCAGTGCTAGTTCCAGGGTCAATCAGCCCCAGCATTTT.

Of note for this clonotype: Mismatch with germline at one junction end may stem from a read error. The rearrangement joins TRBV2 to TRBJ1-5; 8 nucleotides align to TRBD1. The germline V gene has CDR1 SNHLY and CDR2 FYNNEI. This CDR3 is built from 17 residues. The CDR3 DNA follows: TGCGCCAGCAGCTTGACCTACAGGGGGTTGGGCAATCAGCCCCAGCATTTT. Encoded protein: CASSLTYRGLGNQPQHF.

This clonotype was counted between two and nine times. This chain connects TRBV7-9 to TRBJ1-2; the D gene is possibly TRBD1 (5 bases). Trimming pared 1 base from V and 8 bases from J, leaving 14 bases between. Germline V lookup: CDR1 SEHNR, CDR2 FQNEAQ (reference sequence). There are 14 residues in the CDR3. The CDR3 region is CASSLEPSGGGYTF. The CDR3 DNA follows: TGTGCCAGCAGCTTAGAACCCTCTGGGGGGGGCTACACCTTC.

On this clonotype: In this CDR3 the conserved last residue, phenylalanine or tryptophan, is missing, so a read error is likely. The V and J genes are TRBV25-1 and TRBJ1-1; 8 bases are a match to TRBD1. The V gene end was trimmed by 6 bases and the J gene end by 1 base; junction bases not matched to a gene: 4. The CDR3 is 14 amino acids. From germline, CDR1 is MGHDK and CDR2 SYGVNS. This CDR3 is CASSSGQGNTEAFL. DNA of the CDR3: TGTGCCAGCAGCTCCGGACAGGGGAACACTGAAGCTTTCCTT.

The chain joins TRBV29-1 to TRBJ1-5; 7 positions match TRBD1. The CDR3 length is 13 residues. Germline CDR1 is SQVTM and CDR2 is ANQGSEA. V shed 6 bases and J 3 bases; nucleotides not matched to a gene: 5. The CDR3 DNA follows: TGCAGCGTAGGGCAGGGGGTCAATCAGCCCCAGCATTTT. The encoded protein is CSVGQGVNQPQHF.

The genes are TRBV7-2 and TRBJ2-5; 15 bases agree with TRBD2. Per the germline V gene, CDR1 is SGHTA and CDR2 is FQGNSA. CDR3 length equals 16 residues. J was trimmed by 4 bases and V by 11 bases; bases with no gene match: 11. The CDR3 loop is CAPPGLAGGRGETQYF. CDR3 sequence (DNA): TGTGCCCCACCGGGACTAGCGGGAGGAAGAGGAGAGACCCAGTACTTC. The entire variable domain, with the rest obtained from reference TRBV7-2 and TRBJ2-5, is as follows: GAGVSQSPSNKVTEKGKDVELRCDPISGHTALYWYRQSLGQGLEFLIYFQGNSAPDKSGLPSDRFSAERTGGSVSTLTIQRTQQEDSAVYLCAPPGLAGGRGETQYFGPGTRLLVL.

The CDR3 DNA follows: TGCGCCAGCAGCCAAAGTATATCCCATCAGCCCCAGCATTTT. Amino acids: CASSQSISHQPQHF. The chain links TRBV10-2 to TRBJ1-5; D unresolved. This CDR3 is built from 14 residues. Trimming shortened V by 6 bases and J by 5 bases, and 14 bases separated the two germline ends. The V gene's germline CDR1 is WSHSY and CDR2 SAAADI.

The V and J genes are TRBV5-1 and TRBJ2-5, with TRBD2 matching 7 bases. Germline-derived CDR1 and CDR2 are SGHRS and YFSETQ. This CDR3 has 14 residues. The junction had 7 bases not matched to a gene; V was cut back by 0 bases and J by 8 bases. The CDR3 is CASSLEEGGSTQYF. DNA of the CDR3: TGCGCCAGCAGCTTGGAGGAGGGCGGGAGCACCCAGTACTTC.

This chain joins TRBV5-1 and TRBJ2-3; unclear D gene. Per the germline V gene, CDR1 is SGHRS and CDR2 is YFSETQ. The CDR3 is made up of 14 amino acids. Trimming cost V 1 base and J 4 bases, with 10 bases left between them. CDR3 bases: TGCGCCAGCAGCTTGTCACAGTCCCCAGATACGCAGTATTTT. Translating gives CASSLSQSPDTQYF.

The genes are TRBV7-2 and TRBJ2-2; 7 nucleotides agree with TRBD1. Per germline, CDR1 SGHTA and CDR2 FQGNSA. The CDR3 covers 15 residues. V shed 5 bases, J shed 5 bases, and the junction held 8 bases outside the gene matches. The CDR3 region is CASSPRTGPTGELFF. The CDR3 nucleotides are TGTGCCAGCAGCCCCCGGACAGGACCTACCGGGGAGCTGTTTTTT.

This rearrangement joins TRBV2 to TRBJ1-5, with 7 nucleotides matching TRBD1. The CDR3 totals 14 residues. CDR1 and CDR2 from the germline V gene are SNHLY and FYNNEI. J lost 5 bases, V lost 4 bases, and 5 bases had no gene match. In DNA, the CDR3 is TGTGCCAGCAGTGCGACAGGGCGTGATCAGCCCCAGCATTTT. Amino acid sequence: CASSATGRDQPQHF. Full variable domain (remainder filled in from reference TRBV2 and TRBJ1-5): EPEVTQTPSHQVTQMGQEVILRCVPISNHLYFYWYRQILGQKVEFLVSFYNNEISEKSEIFDDQFSVERPDGSNFTLKIRSTKLEDSAMYFCASSATGRDQPQHFGDGTRLSIL.

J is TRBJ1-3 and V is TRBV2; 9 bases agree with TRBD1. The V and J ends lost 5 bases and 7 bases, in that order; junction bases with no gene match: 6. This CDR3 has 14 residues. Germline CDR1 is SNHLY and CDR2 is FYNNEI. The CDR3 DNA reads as TGTGCCAGCAGTCACCGGGACAGGGCGAACACCATATATTTT. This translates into CASSHRDRANTIYF.

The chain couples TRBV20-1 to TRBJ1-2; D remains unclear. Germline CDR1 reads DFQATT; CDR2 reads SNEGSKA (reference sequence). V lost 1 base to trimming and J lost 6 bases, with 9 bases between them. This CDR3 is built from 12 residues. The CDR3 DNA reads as TGCAGTGCTAGAGCCCTAGGAGATGGCTACACCTTC. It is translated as CSARALGDGYTF.

The CDR3 coding sequence is TGTGCCAGCAGCCAGGGACTAGCGGGAGCGCCCCTCCACTTT. Its translation is CASSQGLAGAPLHF. This chain joins TRBV7-9 and TRBJ1-6, with D possibly being TRBD1 (5 bases). V lost 5 bases and J lost 13, with 18 bases in between. The CDR3 runs 14 residues. CDR1 is SEHNR, CDR2 FQNEAQ, per germline (reference sequence).

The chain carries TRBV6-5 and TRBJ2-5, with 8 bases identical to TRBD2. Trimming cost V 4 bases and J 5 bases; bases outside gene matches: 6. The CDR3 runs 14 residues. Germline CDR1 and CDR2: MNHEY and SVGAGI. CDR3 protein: CASSSAGEGETQYF. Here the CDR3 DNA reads TGTGCCAGCAGTTCAGCGGGAGAAGGGGAGACCCAGTACTTC.

CDR3 in amino acids: CSVERQGFSGYTF. The CDR3 DNA reads as TGCAGCGTTGAAAGACAGGGTTTCTCTGGCTACACCTTC. The V gene is TRBV29-1, the J gene TRBJ1-2, with 7 bases aligning to TRBD1. The ends lost 2 bases at V and 7 bases at J; junction bases unmatched: 7. There are 13 residues in the CDR3. Germline CDR1 SQVTM, CDR2 ANQGSEA.

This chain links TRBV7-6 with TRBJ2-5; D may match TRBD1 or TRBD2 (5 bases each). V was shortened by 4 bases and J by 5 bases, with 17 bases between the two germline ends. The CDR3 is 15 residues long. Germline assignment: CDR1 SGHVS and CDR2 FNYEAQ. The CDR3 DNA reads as TGTGCCAGCAGCTCGCCGGGACGTCAGTACGAGACCCAGTACTTC. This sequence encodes CASSSPGRQYETQYF.

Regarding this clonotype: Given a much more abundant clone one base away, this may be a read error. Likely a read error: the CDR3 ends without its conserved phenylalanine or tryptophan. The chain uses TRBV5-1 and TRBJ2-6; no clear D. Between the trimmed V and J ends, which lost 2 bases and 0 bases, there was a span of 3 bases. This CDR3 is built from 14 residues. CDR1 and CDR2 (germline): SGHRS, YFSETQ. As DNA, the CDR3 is TGCGCCAGCAGCTTCTCCTCTGGGGCCAACGTCCTGACTATC. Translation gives CASSFSSGANVLTI.

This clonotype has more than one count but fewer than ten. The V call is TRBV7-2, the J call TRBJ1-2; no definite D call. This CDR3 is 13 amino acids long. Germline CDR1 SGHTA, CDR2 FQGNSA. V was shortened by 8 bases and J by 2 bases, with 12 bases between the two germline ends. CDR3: CASAREENYGYTF. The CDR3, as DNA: TGTGCCAGCGCGCGGGAGGAGAACTATGGCTACACCTTC.